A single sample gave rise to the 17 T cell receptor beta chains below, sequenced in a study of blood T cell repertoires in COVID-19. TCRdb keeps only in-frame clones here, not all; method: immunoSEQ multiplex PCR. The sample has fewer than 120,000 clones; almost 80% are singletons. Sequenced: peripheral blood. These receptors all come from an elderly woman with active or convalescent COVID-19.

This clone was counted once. CDR3 bases: TGTGCCGGCAGTGCCTCTAGCACAGATACGCAGTATTTT. Protein sequence: CAGSASSTDTQYF. The rearrangement uses TRBV10-3 and TRBJ2-3; unclear D gene. Trimming shortened V by 11 bases and J by 0 bases, and 12 bases separated the two germline ends. Germline values: CDR1 ENHRY, CDR2 SYGVKD. This CDR3 is built from 13 residues.

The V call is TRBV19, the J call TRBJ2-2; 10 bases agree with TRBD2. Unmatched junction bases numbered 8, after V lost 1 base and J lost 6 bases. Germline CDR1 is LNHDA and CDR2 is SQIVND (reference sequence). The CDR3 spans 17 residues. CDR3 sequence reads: CASSIAASGSYPGELFF. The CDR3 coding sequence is TGTGCCAGTAGTATAGCGGCTAGCGGGAGTTACCCCGGGGAGCTGTTTTTT.

CDR3 protein: CASSYSSSYNEQFF. The DNA for the CDR3 is TGTGCCAGCAGTTACTCTAGCTCCTACAATGAGCAGTTCTTC. The chain uses TRBV2 and TRBJ2-1; D gene unclear. CDR3 length: 14 amino acids. The V end lost 5 bases, the J end lost 0 bases, and 8 bases lay between the germline ends. CDR1 SNHLY and CDR2 FYNNEI come from the germline V gene.

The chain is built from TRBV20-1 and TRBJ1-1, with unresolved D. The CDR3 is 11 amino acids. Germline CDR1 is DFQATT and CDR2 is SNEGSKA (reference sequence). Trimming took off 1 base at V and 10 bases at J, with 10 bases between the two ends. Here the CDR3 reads CSARGEGRAFF. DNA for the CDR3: TGCAGTGCTAGAGGGGAGGGAAGAGCTTTCTTT.

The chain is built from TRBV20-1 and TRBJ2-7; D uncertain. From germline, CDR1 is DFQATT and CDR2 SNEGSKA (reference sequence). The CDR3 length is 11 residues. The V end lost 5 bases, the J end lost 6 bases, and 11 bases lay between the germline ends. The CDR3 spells CSARTYGEQYF. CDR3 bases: TGCAGTGCTCGAACCTATGGCGAGCAGTACTTC.

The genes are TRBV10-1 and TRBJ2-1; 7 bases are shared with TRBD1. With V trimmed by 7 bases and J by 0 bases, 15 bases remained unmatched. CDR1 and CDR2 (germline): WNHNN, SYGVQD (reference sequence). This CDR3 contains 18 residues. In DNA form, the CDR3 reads TGCGCCAGCACCACGACAGGGTTCGTAGGGAGCTCCTACAATGAGCAGTTCTTC. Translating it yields CASTTTGFVGSSYNEQFF.

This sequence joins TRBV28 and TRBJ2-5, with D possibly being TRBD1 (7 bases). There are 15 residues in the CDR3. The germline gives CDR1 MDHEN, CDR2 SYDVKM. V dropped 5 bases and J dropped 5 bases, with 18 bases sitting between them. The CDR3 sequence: CASSPAGGRGETQYF. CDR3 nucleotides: TGTGCCAGCAGTCCGGCAGGGGGGAGAGGGGAGACCCAGTACTTC.

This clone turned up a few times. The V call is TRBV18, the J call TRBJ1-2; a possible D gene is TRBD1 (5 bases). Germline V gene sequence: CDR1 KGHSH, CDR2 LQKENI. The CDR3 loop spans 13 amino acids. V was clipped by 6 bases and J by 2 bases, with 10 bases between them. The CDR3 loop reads CASSEGANYGYTF. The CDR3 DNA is TGTGCCAGCTCTGAAGGGGCGAACTATGGCTACACCTTC.

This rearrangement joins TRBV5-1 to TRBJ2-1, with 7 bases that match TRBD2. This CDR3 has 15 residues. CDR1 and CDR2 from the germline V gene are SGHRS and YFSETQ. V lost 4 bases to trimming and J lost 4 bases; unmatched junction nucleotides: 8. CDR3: CASSNPSGAYNEQFF. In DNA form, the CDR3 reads TGCGCCAGCAGCAACCCTAGCGGAGCTTACAATGAGCAGTTCTTC. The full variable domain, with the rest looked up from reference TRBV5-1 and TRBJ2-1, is KAGVTQTPRYLIKTRGQQVTLSCSPISGHRSVSWYQQTPGQGLQFLFEYFSETQRNKGNFPGRFSGRQFSNSRSEMNVSTLELGDSALYLCASSNPSGAYNEQFFGPGTRLTVL.

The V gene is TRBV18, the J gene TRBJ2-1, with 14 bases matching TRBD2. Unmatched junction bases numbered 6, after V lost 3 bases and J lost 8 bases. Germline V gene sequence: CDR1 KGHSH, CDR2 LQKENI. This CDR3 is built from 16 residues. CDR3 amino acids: CASSPSGTSGSYEQFF. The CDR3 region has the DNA TGTGCCAGCTCACCGTCTGGGACTAGCGGGAGCTATGAGCAGTTCTTC.

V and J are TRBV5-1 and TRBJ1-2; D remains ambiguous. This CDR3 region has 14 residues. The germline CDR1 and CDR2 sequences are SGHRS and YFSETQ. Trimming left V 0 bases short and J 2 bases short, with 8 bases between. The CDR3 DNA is TGCGCCAGCAGCTTGGTAACGGGGAACTATGGCTACACCTTC. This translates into CASSLVTGNYGYTF.

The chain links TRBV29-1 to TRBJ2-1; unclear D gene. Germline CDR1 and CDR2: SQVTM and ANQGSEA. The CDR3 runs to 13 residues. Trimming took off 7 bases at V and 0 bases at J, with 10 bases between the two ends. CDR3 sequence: CSATQSSYNEQFF. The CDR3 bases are TGCAGCGCCACACAGAGCTCCTACAATGAGCAGTTCTTC.

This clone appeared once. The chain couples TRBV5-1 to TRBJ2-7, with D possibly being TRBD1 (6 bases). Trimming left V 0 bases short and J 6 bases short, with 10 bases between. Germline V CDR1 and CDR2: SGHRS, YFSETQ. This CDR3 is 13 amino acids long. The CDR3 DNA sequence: TGCGCCAGCAGCTTGGACAGGGCGGTCGAGCAGTACTTC. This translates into CASSLDRAVEQYF. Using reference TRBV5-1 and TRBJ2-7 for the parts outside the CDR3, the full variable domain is KAGVTQTPRYLIKTRGQQVTLSCSPISGHRSVSWYQQTPGQGLQFLFEYFSETQRNKGNFPGRFSGRQFSNSRSEMNVSTLELGDSALYLCASSLDRAVEQYFGPGTRLTVT.

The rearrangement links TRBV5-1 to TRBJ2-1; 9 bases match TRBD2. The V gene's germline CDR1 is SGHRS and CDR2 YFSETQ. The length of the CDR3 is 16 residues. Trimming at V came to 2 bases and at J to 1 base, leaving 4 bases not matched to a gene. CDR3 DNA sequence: TGCGCCAGCAGCTTAAATAGCGGGAGATCCTACAATGAGCAGTTCTTC. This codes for CASSLNSGRSYNEQFF.

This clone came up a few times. CDR3 amino acids: CSVGQGLGYTF. The CDR3 coding sequence is TGCAGCGTTGGACAGGGGCTTGGCTACACCTTC. The chain combines TRBV29-1 with TRBJ1-2; 8 bases fit TRBD1. Germline V gene lookup returns CDR1 SQVTM and CDR2 ANQGSEA. The length of the CDR3 is 11 residues. The V gene end was trimmed by 4 bases and the J gene end by 7 bases; junction bases not matched to a gene: 2.

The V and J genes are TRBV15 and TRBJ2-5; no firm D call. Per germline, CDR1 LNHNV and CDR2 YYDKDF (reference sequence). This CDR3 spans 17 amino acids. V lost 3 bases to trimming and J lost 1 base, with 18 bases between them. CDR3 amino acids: CATSSPVRQRIQETQYF. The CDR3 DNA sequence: TGTGCCACCAGCAGCCCCGTCCGGCAGAGGATCCAAGAGACCCAGTACTTC.

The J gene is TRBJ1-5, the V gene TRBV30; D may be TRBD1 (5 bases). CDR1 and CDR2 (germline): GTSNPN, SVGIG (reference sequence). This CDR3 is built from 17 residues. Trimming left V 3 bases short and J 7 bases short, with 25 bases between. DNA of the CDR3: TGTGCCTGGAGCCCCCGGTGGGGGGAATCCGGTCGACAGCCCCAGCATTTT. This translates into CAWSPRWGESGRQPQHF.